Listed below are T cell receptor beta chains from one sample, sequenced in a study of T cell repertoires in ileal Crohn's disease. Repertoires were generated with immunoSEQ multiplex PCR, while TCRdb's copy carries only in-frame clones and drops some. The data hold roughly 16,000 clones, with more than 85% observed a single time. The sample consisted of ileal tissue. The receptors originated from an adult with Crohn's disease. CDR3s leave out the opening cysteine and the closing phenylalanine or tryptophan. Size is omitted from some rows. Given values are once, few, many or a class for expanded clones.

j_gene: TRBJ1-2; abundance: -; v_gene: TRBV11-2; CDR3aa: ASSRRQGSYGYT
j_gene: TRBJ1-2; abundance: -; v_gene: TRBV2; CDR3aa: ASSASDRGKIGSGYT
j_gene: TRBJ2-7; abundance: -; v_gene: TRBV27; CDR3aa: ASSFRDRISYEQY
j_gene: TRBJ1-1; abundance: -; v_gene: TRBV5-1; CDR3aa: ASSLGQIVAEAF
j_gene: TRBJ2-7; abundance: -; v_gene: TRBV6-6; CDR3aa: ASRDSGTRGEQY
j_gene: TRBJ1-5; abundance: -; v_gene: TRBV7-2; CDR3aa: ASSLTGTGGGQPQH
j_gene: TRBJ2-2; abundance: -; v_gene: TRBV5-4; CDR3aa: ASSPGGGQGVRSGELF
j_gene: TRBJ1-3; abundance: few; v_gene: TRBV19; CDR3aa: ASSSNRQGTGNTIY
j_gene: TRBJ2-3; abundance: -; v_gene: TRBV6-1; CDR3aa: ASSERESGTQY
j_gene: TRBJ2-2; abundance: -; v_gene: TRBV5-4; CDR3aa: ASSFGGDTGELF
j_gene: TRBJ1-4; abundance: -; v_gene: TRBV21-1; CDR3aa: ASSNTLNEKLF
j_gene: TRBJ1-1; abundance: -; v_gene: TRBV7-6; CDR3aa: ASSHPKGVNTEAF
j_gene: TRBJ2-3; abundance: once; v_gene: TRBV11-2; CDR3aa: ASSSGTSGGTTDTQY
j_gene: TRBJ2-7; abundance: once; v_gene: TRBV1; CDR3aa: TSSPTSDREREQY
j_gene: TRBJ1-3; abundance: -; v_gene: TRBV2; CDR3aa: ASREGRYSGNTIY
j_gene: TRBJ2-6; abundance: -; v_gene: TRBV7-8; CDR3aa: ASSLVSRAGANVLT
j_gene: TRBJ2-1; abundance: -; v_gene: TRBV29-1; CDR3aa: SVEGADRGKYNEQF
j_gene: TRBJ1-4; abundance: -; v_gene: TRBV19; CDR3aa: ASSIQGSNEKLF
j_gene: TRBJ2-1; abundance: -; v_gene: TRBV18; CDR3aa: ASSPSVAGANNEQF
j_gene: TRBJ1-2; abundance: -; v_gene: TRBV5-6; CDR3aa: ASSLVGAIANYGYT
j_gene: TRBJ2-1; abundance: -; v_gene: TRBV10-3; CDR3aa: AISGRLAGNNEQF
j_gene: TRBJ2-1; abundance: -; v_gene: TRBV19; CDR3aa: ASSLRTGVNEQF
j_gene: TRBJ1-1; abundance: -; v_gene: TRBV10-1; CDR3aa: ASSQGAVNTEAF
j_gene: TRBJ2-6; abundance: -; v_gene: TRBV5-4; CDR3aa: ASSNGHMSSGANVLT
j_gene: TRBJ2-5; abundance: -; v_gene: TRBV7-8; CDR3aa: ASSPPGPGGETQY
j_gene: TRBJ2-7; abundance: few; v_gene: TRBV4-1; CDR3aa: ASSLTSDSYEQY
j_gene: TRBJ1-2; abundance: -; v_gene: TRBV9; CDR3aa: ASSADDGAANYGYT
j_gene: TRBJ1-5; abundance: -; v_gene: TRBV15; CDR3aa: ATSRDGQGAANNQPQH
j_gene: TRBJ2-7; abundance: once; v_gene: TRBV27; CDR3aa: ASSSIPWDRLDEQY
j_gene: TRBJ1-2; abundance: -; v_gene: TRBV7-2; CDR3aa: ASSPRTGPYGYT